These 8 T cell receptor beta chains share one sample of origin, sequenced in a study of early T cells in non-severe SARS-CoV-2 infection. TCRdb re-analysed the 5' RACE reads in MiXCR, keeping a single row per CDR3 protein. The table lists 25,000 to 30,000 distinct CDR3 sequences, 5% to 6.5% of them singletons. The source material was whole blood, sampled at baseline. The source is an adult who was a healthcare worker with PCR-confirmed SARS-CoV-2 infection or an uninfected control (not recorded which).

This clonotype was seen ten or more times. The junction shows a germline mismatch at one end, possibly a read error. The rearrangement links TRBV25-1 to TRBJ1-3, with unresolved D. Germline CDR1 reads MGHDK; CDR2 reads SYGVNS. The CDR3 sequence is 16 residues long. The CDR3 here is CASSEFGSRSENTIYF. CDR3 nucleotide sequence: TGTGCCAGCAGTGAATTTGGTTCTCGCTCTGAAAACACCATATATTTT.

This clonotype has just a few counts. V gene TRBV29-1 combines with J gene TRBJ2-1; a possible D gene is TRBD2 (6 bases). V dropped 4 bases and J dropped 4 bases, with 11 bases sitting between them. The CDR3 is 13 residues long. Germline CDR1 and CDR2: SQVTM and ANQGSEA. The CDR3 bases are TGCAGCGTTGGAGGCGGGACGTACAATGAGCAGTTCTTC. It yields the protein CSVGGGTYNEQFF.

This clonotype came up many times. The chain joins TRBV12-5 to TRBJ2-5; no firm D call. The CDR3 loop spans 13 amino acids. CDR1 and CDR2 from the germline V gene are LGHNT and FRNRAP. V was clipped by 4 bases and J by 3 bases, with 9 bases between them. CDR3 bases: TGTGCTAGTGGTTCTCAATTCAAAGAGACCCAGTACTTC. Residues: CASGSQFKETQYF.

This clonotype was observed at least ten times. The chain carries TRBV7-9 and TRBJ2-7; 9 bases fit TRBD2. V gave up 1 base and J gave up 12 bases; unmatched junction bases: 7. Per germline, CDR1 SEHNR and CDR2 FQNEAQ (reference sequence). The CDR3 consists of 13 residues. CDR3 in amino acids: CASSLGSGGSLYF. In DNA form, the CDR3 reads TGTGCCAGCAGCTTAGGTAGCGGGGGTTCCCTGTACTTC.

This clonotype was counted many times. This chain joins TRBV7-8 and TRBJ2-1, with 10 bases lining up with TRBD2. The V gene end was trimmed by 4 bases and the J gene end by 9 bases; junction bases not matched to a gene: 15. Germline CDR1 SGHVS, CDR2 FQNEAQ. The CDR3 has 17 amino acids. CDR3 in amino acids: CASSSRRMLAGVPEQFF. CDR3 DNA: TGTGCCAGCAGCTCCCGTCGAATGCTAGCGGGAGTCCCTGAGCAGTTCTTC.

The chain carries TRBV7-8 and TRBJ2-3; 11 bases map to TRBD2. V lost 6 bases to trimming and J lost 4 bases; unmatched junction nucleotides: 6. Germline CDR1 SGHVS, CDR2 FQNEAQ. CDR3 length: 15 residues. CDR3 nucleotides: TGTGCCAGCAGACTTAGCGGGAGGGCCCCAGATACGCAGTATTTT. This translates into CASRLSGRAPDTQYF.

This clonotype was recorded at least ten times. The chain couples TRBV2 to TRBJ2-5, with a weak D call TRBD1 (5 bases). Germline V gene lookup returns CDR1 SNHLY and CDR2 FYNNEI. The CDR3 length is 13 residues. The V gene lost 4 bases and the J gene lost 0 bases, with 6 bases spanning the gap. The CDR3 DNA reads as TGTGCCAGCAGTGGGACATACCAAGAGACCCAGTACTTC. Residues: CASSGTYQETQYF.

The V gene is TRBV11-2, the J gene TRBJ1-6; the match to TRBD1 covers 8 bases. CDR3 length: 17 residues. Trimming removed 5 bases from V and 0 bases from J; junction bases left unmatched: 6. Germline CDR1 and CDR2: SGHAT and FQNNGV. The CDR3 protein is CASSARQGSSYNSPLHF. The CDR3, as DNA: TGTGCCAGCAGCGCCCGACAGGGGAGCTCCTATAATTCACCCCTCCACTTT.